Each of the 7 T cell receptor beta chains below was sequenced from the same sample in a study of shared clonotypes between healthy human individuals. The data were produced by immunoSEQ multiplex PCR, yet TCRdb's version contains in-frame clones alone and is incomplete. This repertoire shows 2 million to 2.5 million clones, nearly 97% found once; its top ten account for around 0.13%. Sequenced: naive CD4+ T cells sorted from blood. Subset described: CD45RA+ positively selected. Receptors were obtained from a man aged 18 to 30 in good health.

This clone has a single count. The chain joins TRBV11-2 to TRBJ1-1; perhaps TRBD1 as D (5 bases). Trimming took 5 bases from V and 8 from J, leaving 15 bases between them. Per the germline V gene, CDR1 is SGHAT and CDR2 is FQNNGV. This CDR3 comprises 13 residues. CDR3 DNA: TGTGCCAGCAGCCCCCCCGGCAGGGTGGAAGCTTTCTTT. It encodes CASSPPGRVEAFF.

V and J are TRBV29-1 and TRBJ2-2; D might be TRBD1 (5 bases). The length of the CDR3 is 11 residues. Trimming removed 5 bases at V and 9 bases at J, with 10 bases between. Germline CDR1 SQVTM, CDR2 ANQGSEA. The CDR3 is CSVLGAWELFF. The CDR3 DNA reads as TGCAGCGTTTTAGGGGCCTGGGAGCTGTTTTTT.

The rearrangement joins TRBV27 to TRBJ1-5; D unresolved. CDR3 length equals 16 residues. CDR1 MNHEY and CDR2 SMNVEV come from the germline V gene (reference sequence). Trimming left V 2 bases short and J 3 bases short, with 14 bases between. The CDR3 nucleotides read TGTGCCAGCAGTTTAAACACGGCCCATGACAATCAGCCCCAGCATTTT. Protein: CASSLNTAHDNQPQHF.

This chain links TRBV18 with TRBJ2-1; 9 bases align to TRBD1. V lost 3 bases, J lost 5 bases, and 8 bases stayed unmatched. The V gene's germline CDR1 is KGHSH and CDR2 LQKENI. The CDR3 consists of 16 residues. The CDR3 DNA follows: TGTGCCAGCTCACCTGGGACAGGGAAGGGTAACAATGAGCAGTTCTTC. Translation gives CASSPGTGKGNNEQFF.

This rearrangement joins TRBV18 to TRBJ2-5; 7 bases match TRBD1. The V gene's germline CDR1 is KGHSH and CDR2 LQKENI. With V trimmed by 2 bases and J by 1 base, 7 bases remained unmatched. CDR3 length equals 16 residues. The CDR3 bases are TGTGCCAGCTCACCAAACCGGGCAGGGGGCCAAGAGACCCAGTACTTC. It translates to CASSPNRAGGQETQYF.

V gene TRBV30 combines with J gene TRBJ2-7; TRBD1 matches at 7 bases. Germline CDR1 GTSNPN, CDR2 SVGIG (reference sequence). CDR3 size: 12 residues. CDR3 DNA: TGTGCATTAACAGGGGTGGACTACGAGCAGTACTTC. This gives the protein CALTGVDYEQYF.

V usage is TRBV30 and J usage is TRBJ2-1; TRBD1 is a possible D gene (6 bases). There are 10 residues in the CDR3. Germline-derived CDR1 and CDR2 are GTSNPN and SVGIG (reference sequence). The V end was cut by 5 bases, the J end by 8 bases, with 7 bases between. Here the CDR3 DNA reads TGTGCCTGGGGGGGCCATGAGCAGTTCTTC. This sequence encodes CAWGGHEQFF. Combining the CDR3 with reference TRBV30 and TRBJ2-1 gives the whole variable domain SQTIHQWPATLVQPVGSPLSLECTVEGTSNPNLYWYRQAAGRGLQLLFYSVGIGQISSEVPQNLSASRPQDRQFILSSKKLLLSDSGFYLCAWGGHEQFFGPGTRLTVL.